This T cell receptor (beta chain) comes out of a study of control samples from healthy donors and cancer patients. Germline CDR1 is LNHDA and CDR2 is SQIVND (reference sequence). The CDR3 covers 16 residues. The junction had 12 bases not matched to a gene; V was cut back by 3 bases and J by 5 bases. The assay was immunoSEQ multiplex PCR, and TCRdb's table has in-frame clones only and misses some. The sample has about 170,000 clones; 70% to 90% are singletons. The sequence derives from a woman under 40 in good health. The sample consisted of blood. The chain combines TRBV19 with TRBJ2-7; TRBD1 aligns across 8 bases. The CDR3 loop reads CASSMIRQGARDEQYF. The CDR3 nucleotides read TGTGCCAGTAGTATGATACGGCAGGGGGCGAGGGACGAGCAGTACTTC.